Listed below are T cell receptor beta chains from one sample, sequenced in a study of somatic mutations in cytotoxic T cells in rheumatoid arthritis. Here immunoSEQ multiplex PCR was the method, and the copy in TCRdb shows in-frame clones only, minus some. The table shows more than 11,000 clones, with 78% occurring only once. The specimen was CD8+ T cells sorted from blood. The receptors derive from an adult with rheumatoid arthritis. The CDR3 runs from the conserved cysteine through the conserved F or W. Fields, in order: V gene, clone size, D gene, J gene, CDR3 DNA, CDR3 protein. D genes are given only for firm matches. Not every row has a clone size; where given, it reads once, few, many or a size class.

TRBV11-2	-	TRBD2	TRBJ2-1	TGTGCCAGCAGCTTACTAGCGGGGGGATACAATGAGCAGTTCTTC	CASSLLAGGYNEQFF
TRBV27	-	-	TRBJ2-7	TGTGCCAGCAGTTCTCCGGGGGTTGGTTCCTACGAGCAGTACTTC	CASSSPGVGSYEQYF
TRBV6-6	-	-	TRBJ1-1	TGTGCCAGCAGTTACTCGAGAGGGGGGATGAACACTGAAGCTTTCTTT	CASSYSRGGMNTEAFF
TRBV28	-	-	TRBJ2-7	TGTGCCAGCAGTTTATACAGGGAAGGCAACGAGCAGTACTTC	CASSLYREGNEQYF
TRBV7-6	-	TRBD2	TRBJ2-1	TGTGCCAGCAGCTTAGCGGGAGGGGTAAATGAGCAGTTCTTC	CASSLAGGVNEQFF
TRBV12-1	-	-	TRBJ1-6	TGTGCCAGCAGCCTCATCTTCCTTGGGCCGACATATAATTCACCCCTCCACTTT	CASSLIFLGPTYNSPLHF
TRBV4-2	-	-	TRBJ2-1	TGTGCCAGCAGCCAGTCAGGCAATGAGCAGTTCTTC	CASSQSGNEQFF
TRBV4-1	-	-	TRBJ2-7	TGCGCCAGCAGCCAAGATTTGGGGGTCTCCTACGAGCAGTACTTC	CASSQDLGVSYEQYF
TRBV9	few	-	TRBJ2-7	TGTGCCAGCGGACGCGCGTCCTACGAGCAGTACTTC	CASGRASYEQYF
TRBV7-3	-	TRBD2	TRBJ2-1	TGTGCCAGCAGTTCTGGACTAGCCAATGAGCAGTTCTTC	CASSSGLANEQFF
TRBV28	once	-	TRBJ2-5	TGTGCCAGCGGATTGGGGCAGAAGTACGGAGAGACCCAGTACTTC	CASGLGQKYGETQYF
TRBV9	once	TRBD2	TRBJ2-3	TGTGCCAGCAGCGCTCCCTTGATCGGCGGGAGGACCTCGGATACGCAGTATTTT	CASSAPLIGGRTSDTQYF
TRBV19	-	TRBD1	TRBJ1-2	TGTGCCAGTACCGAGGACAGGGACCACTATGGCTACACCTTC	CASTEDRDHYGYTF
TRBV11-3	-	-	TRBJ2-7	TGTGCCAGCAGCTTAGATCCCACCAGCGAGCAGTACTTC	CASSLDPTSEQYF
TRBV9	few	-	TRBJ1-1	TGTGCCAGCAGCGCGATTCCGTGGGGACACACTGAAGCTTTCTTT	CASSAIPWGHTEAFF
TRBV9	-	TRBD1	TRBJ1-1	TGTGCCAGCAGCAAGGGTAGCGGGACAGGGGTGACTGAAGCTTTCTTT	CASSKGSGTGVTEAFF
TRBV19	-	-	TRBJ2-6	TGTGCCAGTAGTACGCCCCAAAGCCCTTCTGGGGCCAACGTCCTGACTTTC	CASSTPQSPSGANVLTF
TRBV27	-	-	TRBJ1-2	TGTGCCAGCAGTTTGAAAGGGGAATATGGCTACACCTTC	CASSLKGEYGYTF
TRBV27	-	TRBD2	TRBJ2-5	TGTGCCAGCAGTCCAGAAGCGGGAGGGCCGGGAGAGACCCAGTACTTC	CASSPEAGGPGETQYF
TRBV7-8	-	-	TRBJ1-5	TGTGCCAGCAGCTTGTCCGGGGCTCTCAATCAGCCCCAGCATTTT	CASSLSGALNQPQHF
TRBV25-1	-	-	TRBJ2-3	TGTGCCAGCAGTGAATCGGGCCCAGATACGCAGTATTTT	CASSESGPDTQYF
TRBV4-1	-	-	TRBJ1-2	TGCGCCAGCAGCCAACAGGGAAACTATGGCTACACCTTC	CASSQQGNYGYTF
TRBV6-5	-	-	TRBJ2-3	TGTGCCAGCAGTTACTCGAGCCGGGGGCGAGATACGCAGTATTTT	CASSYSSRGRDTQYF
TRBV2	-	TRBD1	TRBJ2-1	TGTGCCAGCAGGAGGGACAGGGGTTTCGATAATGAGCAGTTCTTC	CASRRDRGFDNEQFF
TRBV10-3	-	-	TRBJ2-1	TGTGCCATCAGTGATAGGCCGCCTGAGCAGTTCTTC	CAISDRPPEQFF
TRBV9	-	-	TRBJ2-5	TGTGCCAGCAGCCGATACTATTACGGGGAGCAAGAGACCCAGTACTTC	CASSRYYYGEQETQYF
TRBV28	-	-	TRBJ2-7	TGTGCCAGCAGTCCAATGGGTTGGGGCTCCTACGAGCAGTACTTC	CASSPMGWGSYEQYF
TRBV7-6	-	-	TRBJ1-1	TGTGCCAGCAGCTTAACGGGCGGCTGGAACACTGAAGCTTTCTTT	CASSLTGGWNTEAFF
TRBV9	-	-	TRBJ2-2	TGTGCCAGCAGCGGGTCGGAGTCTGGGGAGCTGTTTTTT	CASSGSESGELFF
TRBV15	few	TRBD2	TRBJ2-3	TGTGCCACCAGCAGGGGGACTATCACAGATACGCAGTATTTT	CATSRGTITDTQYF
TRBV7-6	-	TRBD2	TRBJ2-1	TGTGCCAGCAGTTTACTAGCGGCGTCCTACAATGAGCAGTTCTTC	CASSLLAASYNEQFF
TRBV5-4	few	TRBD1	TRBJ1-1	TGTGCCAGCAGTAGACAGGGCGATCTTAGGGAGGGTTTCTTT	CASSRQGDLREGFF
TRBV5-6	-	-	TRBJ2-1	TGTGCCAGCAGCTTAAGGCTTAGCTTTTACAATGAGCAGTTCTTC	CASSLRLSFYNEQFF
TRBV28	-	TRBD1	TRBJ1-1	TGTGCCAGCAGTTGGGGACAGCTCACTGAAGCTTTCTTT	CASSWGQLTEAFF
TRBV19	once	TRBD1	TRBJ1-3	TGTGCCAGTAGGCTTTTCTCGGGACAGGATGGAAACACCATATATTTT	CASRLFSGQDGNTIYF
TRBV28	-	TRBD1	TRBJ2-1	TGTGCCAGCAGTCCCTACGGACAGGTTGGGTCCTACAATGAGCAGTTCTTC	CASSPYGQVGSYNEQFF
TRBV11-3	-	-	TRBJ2-5	TGTGCCAGCAGCTTAGACAGGCGGGAGACCCAGTACTTC	CASSLDRRETQYF